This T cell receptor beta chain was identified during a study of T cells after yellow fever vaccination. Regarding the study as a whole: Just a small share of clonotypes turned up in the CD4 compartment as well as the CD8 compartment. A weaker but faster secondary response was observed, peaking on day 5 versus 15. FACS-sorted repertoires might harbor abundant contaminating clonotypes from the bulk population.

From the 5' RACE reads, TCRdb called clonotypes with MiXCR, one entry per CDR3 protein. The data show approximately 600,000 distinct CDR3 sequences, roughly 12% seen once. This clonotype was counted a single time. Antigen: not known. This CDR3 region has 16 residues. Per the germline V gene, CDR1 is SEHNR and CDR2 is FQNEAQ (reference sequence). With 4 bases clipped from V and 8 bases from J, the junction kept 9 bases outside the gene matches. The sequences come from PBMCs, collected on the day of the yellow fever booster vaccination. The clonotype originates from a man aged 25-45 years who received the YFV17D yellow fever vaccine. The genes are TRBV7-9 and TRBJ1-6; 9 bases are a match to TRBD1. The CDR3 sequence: CASSSIEQGAHSPLHF. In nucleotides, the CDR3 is TGTGCCAGCAGCTCTATCGAACAGGGGGCGCATTCACCCCTCCACTTT.